Below, 5 T cell receptor beta chains from the same sample are listed, as sequenced in a study of blood T cell repertoires in COVID-19. Some clones are missing from TCRdb's copy, which holds only in-frame ones; the method was immunoSEQ multiplex PCR. The table records some 140,000 clones, roughly 80% of them present only once. Input material: peripheral blood. The receptors stem from a woman in her sixties or seventies with acute or convalescent COVID-19.

The CDR3 DNA is TGTGCCAGTAGTACCGGGACAGGGGTCAGGTCACCCCTCCACTTT. This translates into CASSTGTGVRSPLHF. The V call is TRBV19, the J call TRBJ1-6, with 10 bases matching TRBD1. There are 15 residues in the CDR3. Germline V CDR1 and CDR2: LNHDA, SQIVND (reference sequence). The trim removed 4 bases at V and 10 bases at J, leaving 7 bases unmatched.

V is TRBV6-5 and J is TRBJ1-2; 10 bases are a match to TRBD1. The germline CDR1 and CDR2 sequences are MNHEY and SVGAGI. V shed 5 bases, J shed 1 base, and the junction held 4 bases outside the gene matches. This CDR3 contains 15 residues. The CDR3 DNA sequence: TGTGCCAGCAGTACGGGACAGGGGAGTAACTATGGCTACACCTTC. Amino acid sequence: CASSTGQGSNYGYTF.

The chain is built from TRBV2 and TRBJ1-4; 10 nucleotides align to TRBD1. Germline CDR1 and CDR2: SNHLY and FYNNEI. J was trimmed by 7 bases and V by 1 base; bases with no gene match: 3. CDR3 length: 15 residues. The chain's CDR3 is CASSEEWTGGEKLFF. CDR3 bases: TGTGCCAGCAGTGAAGAATGGACAGGGGGTGAAAAACTGTTTTTT.

The count of this clone is one. V and J are TRBV9 and TRBJ2-3, with 7 positions matching TRBD1. The trim removed 4 bases at V and 2 bases at J, leaving 7 bases unmatched. Per the germline V gene, CDR1 is SGDLS and CDR2 is YYNGEE. The CDR3 extends over 15 amino acids. DNA for the CDR3: TGTGCCAGCAGCCGACAGGGAACACCCACAGATACGCAGTATTTT. This translates into CASSRQGTPTDTQYF.

The chain carries TRBV6-5 and TRBJ1-1, with D possibly TRBD1 on 5 matching bases. Germline V gene data show CDR1 as MNHEY and CDR2 as SVGAGI. The length of the CDR3 is 15 residues. With 1 base removed from V and 14 bases from J, the gap between germline ends came to 23 bases. CDR3 sequence (DNA): TGTGCCAGCAGTTACTTTAATGGGGCTGAGCCACGGGTCTTCTTT. Translation: CASSYFNGAEPRVFF.